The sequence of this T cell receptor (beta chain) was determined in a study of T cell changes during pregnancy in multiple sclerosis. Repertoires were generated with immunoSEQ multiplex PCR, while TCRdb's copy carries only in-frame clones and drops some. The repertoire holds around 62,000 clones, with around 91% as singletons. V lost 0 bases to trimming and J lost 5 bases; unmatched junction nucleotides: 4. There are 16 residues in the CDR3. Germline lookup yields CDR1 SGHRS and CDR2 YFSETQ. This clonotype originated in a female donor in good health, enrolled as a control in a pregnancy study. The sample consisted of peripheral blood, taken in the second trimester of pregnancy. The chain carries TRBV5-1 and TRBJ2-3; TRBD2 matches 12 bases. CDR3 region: CASSLGTSGGQDTQYF. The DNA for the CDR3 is TGCGCCAGCAGCTTGGGTACTAGCGGGGGGCAAGATACGCAGTATTTT.